These 13 T cell receptor beta chains came from one sample sequenced in a study of blood T cell repertoires in COVID-19. Assay used: immunoSEQ multiplex PCR; TCRdb lists only in-frame clones, some missing. The top ten clones hold roughly 5.7% of a sample with about 180,000 clones, 81% of them seen once. Material for sequencing was PBMCs or T cells enriched from blood (not recorded which). Every receptor here comes from a woman aged 40 to 50 with acute COVID-19.

This chain links TRBV6-6 with TRBJ2-3; TRBD2 agrees at 13 bases. The V segment lost 5 bases and the J segment 8 bases; nucleotides outside the gene matches: 13. CDR1 and CDR2 from the germline V gene are MNHNY and SVGAGI (reference sequence). This CDR3 is built from 17 residues. CDR3 sequence reads: CASSPTSGRAFEATQYF. The CDR3 bases are TGTGCCAGCAGTCCAACTAGCGGGAGGGCCTTCGAGGCTACGCAGTATTTT.

This chain uses TRBV5-1 with TRBJ2-5; 9 bases align to TRBD2. CDR1 and CDR2 from the germline V gene are SGHRS and YFSETQ. The CDR3 extends over 15 amino acids. The ends lost 1 base at V and 1 base at J; junction bases unmatched: 2. The chain's CDR3 is CASSLLAGSQETQYF. CDR3 nucleotides: TGCGCCAGCAGCTTGCTAGCGGGGTCCCAAGAGACCCAGTACTTC.

J is TRBJ1-2 and V is TRBV10-3, with unresolved D. This CDR3 contains 12 residues. Looked up from germline, CDR1 is ENHRY and CDR2 is SYGVKD. Trimming removed 8 bases from V and 1 base from J, with 8 bases in between. The CDR3: CAIAGGNYGYTF. The DNA for the CDR3 is TGTGCCATCGCAGGTGGTAACTATGGCTACACCTTC.

This chain links TRBV18 with TRBJ2-3; TRBD1 aligns across 7 bases. The CDR3 spans 12 residues. The germline V gene encodes CDR1 KGHSH and CDR2 LQKENI. V was pared by 5 bases and J by 6 bases, with 2 bases of the junction left unmatched. The CDR3 bases are TGTGCCAGCTCATCGACAGGGGATACGCAGTATTTT. This sequence encodes CASSSTGDTQYF.

This clone was detected only once. The rearrangement uses TRBV30 and TRBJ1-1; D unclear. The CDR3 is made up of 13 amino acids. V was clipped by 2 bases and J by 3 bases, with 10 bases between them. Germline CDR1 and CDR2: GTSNPN and SVGIG (reference sequence). CDR3: CAWSPDTYTEAFF. The DNA of the CDR3 is TGTGCCTGGAGTCCAGACACGTACACTGAAGCTTTCTTT.

This clone came up many times. The chain has TRBV19 and TRBJ2-5; perhaps TRBD1 as D (5 bases). CDR1 and CDR2 (germline): LNHDA, SQIVND (reference sequence). Trimming removed 2 bases from V and 5 bases from J, with 15 bases in between. This CDR3 has 15 amino acids. CDR3 amino acids: CASSISTARAETQYF. The CDR3 DNA is TGTGCCAGTAGTATATCGACAGCCCGAGCCGAGACCCAGTACTTC.

This rearrangement joins TRBV28 to TRBJ2-7, with D perhaps TRBD2 (5 bases). Trimming cost V 1 base and J 3 bases, with 7 bases left between them. The CDR3 contains 13 residues. Per germline, CDR1 MDHEN and CDR2 SYDVKM. The CDR3 spells CASSLFEGYEQYV. The CDR3 region has the DNA TGTGCCAGCAGTTTATTCGAGGGCTACGAGCAGTACGTC.

The rearrangement joins TRBV5-6 to TRBJ2-3; 8 nucleotides agree with TRBD2. The CDR3 covers 16 residues. In germline, CDR1 is SGHDT, CDR2 YYEEEE. V was clipped by 0 bases and J by 6 bases; unmatched bases: 9. The CDR3 loop reads CASSLATWTSYDTQYF. CDR3 DNA sequence: TGTGCCAGCAGCTTGGCCACCTGGACTAGCTACGATACGCAGTATTTT.

V and J are TRBV7-9 and TRBJ1-3; D perhaps matches TRBD1 (5 bases). Trimming cost V 11 bases and J 2 bases, with 13 bases left between them. Germline V lookup: CDR1 SEHNR, CDR2 FQNEAQ (reference sequence). The CDR3 length is 13 residues. This CDR3 reads CAHLEGAGNTIYF. The CDR3, as DNA: TGTGCCCACCTCGAAGGGGCTGGAAACACCATATATTTT.

The chain combines TRBV2 with TRBJ2-5, with 9 bases fitting TRBD2. Unmatched junction bases numbered 4, after V lost 4 bases and J lost 4 bases. CDR1 and CDR2 (germline): SNHLY, FYNNEI. The CDR3 is 14 residues long. This CDR3 reads CASSGGLAAETQYF. In DNA form, the CDR3 reads TGTGCCAGCAGTGGGGGACTAGCCGCAGAGACCCAGTACTTC.

This clone was found a few times. The sample has other DNA sequences that encode this CDR3 too. V usage is TRBV7-8 and J usage is TRBJ1-1; no clear D gene. V lost 6 bases and J 0 bases, leaving 5 bases between the germline ends. Per the germline V gene, CDR1 is SGHVS and CDR2 is FQNEAQ. The CDR3 contains 12 residues. As DNA, the CDR3 is TGTGCCAGCAGTTCCATGAACACTGAAGCTTTCTTT. Its protein product is CASSSMNTEAFF.

The gene calls are TRBV30 and TRBJ2-7; a weak D match, TRBD2 (6 bases). This CDR3 is 15 amino acids long. V was pared by 2 bases and J by 5 bases, with 19 bases between. Germline V gene data show CDR1 as GTSNPN and CDR2 as SVGIG (reference sequence). The CDR3 spells CAWSPLAVGTHEQYF. CDR3 nucleotides: TGTGCCTGGAGTCCCTTAGCGGTTGGTACCCACGAGCAGTACTTC.

V gene TRBV2 combines with J gene TRBJ1-2; D might be TRBD1 (6 bases). CDR3 length: 16 residues. Trimming left V 8 bases short and J 4 bases short, with 23 bases between. CDR1 and CDR2 from the germline V gene are SNHLY and FYNNEI. This chain's CDR3 is CASDASLKGGSYGYTF. DNA of the CDR3: TGTGCCAGCGACGCCAGTCTTAAGGGGGGGAGCTATGGCTACACCTTC.